The clone carrying this T cell receptor beta chain was recorded only once. In the same sample, other DNA sequences code for this CDR3. Trimming removed 2 bases from V and 0 bases from J; junction bases left unmatched: 1. CDR1 is GTSNPN and CDR2 is SVGIG in the germline V gene (reference sequence). This CDR3 is 13 amino acids long. The data belong to a study of cytomegalovirus exposure and HLA in healthy donors. Turning to the study itself: The same platform was used for the 130 or so validation repertoires as for the approximately 720 first-cohort repertoires, as reported in a later analysis.

Clones were read by immunoSEQ multiplex PCR, and TCRdb kept only the in-frame ones, dropping some. Among around 150,000 clones listed, just under 90% were seen once. The donors were part of the approximately 130-subject validation cohort, which stood apart from the approximately 640-subject first cohort. The receptor was derived from a man between 18 and 29 years old in good health and CMV-seropositive. The material sequenced was PBMCs. The gene calls are TRBV30 and TRBJ2-7, with 7 bases matching TRBD1. CDR3 in amino acids: CAWSWDSSYEQYF. The CDR3 DNA reads as TGTGCCTGGAGTTGGGACAGCTCCTACGAGCAGTACTTC.